This T cell receptor (beta chain) was obtained from a study of shared clonotypes between healthy human individuals. Authors' analysis steps: ImmunoSEQ gave junction-only sequences without quality scores, so filtering differed. This table comes from immunoSEQ multiplex PCR, and its TCRdb copy is limited to in-frame clones, with some not included. D and trimming were read from the DNA, whereas the V and J calls and clone size are those reported in that table. The repertoire holds 1.5 million to 2.5 million clones, with over 85% as singletons. Note on this clone: Its target is unknown.

General study points: The researchers took only blood, and tissue repertoires probably look different. Non-shared clonotypes showed lower generation probabilities than clonotypes common to all four donors. Large sequencing depth failed to make sorted-subset sequencing complete, rarefaction showed.

The naive CD8 subset, CD45RO-negative cells positively selected for CCR7, excluded terminally differentiated effector memory CD45RA+ cells. The material sequenced was naive CD8+ T cells sorted from blood. The TCR originated in a man younger than 35 in good health.

The CDR3 sequence is CASQREFEQFF. In DNA, the CDR3 is TGTGCCAGCCAGCGGGAGTTCGAGCAGTTCTTC. J is TRBJ2-1 and V is TRBV7-9; 8 bases are a match to TRBD2. Germline CDR1 and CDR2: SEHNR and FQNEAQ (reference sequence). V was pared by 8 bases and J by 10 bases, with 4 bases of the junction left unmatched. The CDR3 extends over 11 amino acids.